This T cell receptor beta chain derives from a study of cytomegalovirus exposure and HLA in healthy donors. The study, taken as a whole, reports: V- and J-gene trimming in TCR beta was tied to a missense DCLRE1C variant by an analysis performed later. In a later analysis, HLA-associated beta chains showed higher expansion and lower generation probabilities than comparable chains.

The CDR3 length is 16 residues. V shed 5 bases, J shed 6 bases, and the junction held 10 bases outside the gene matches. Germline V gene sequence: CDR1 SGDLS, CDR2 YYNGEE. To note about this clone: Its antigen is still unknown.

PCR was performed using 60 Vbeta and 13 Jbeta primers. TCRdb's table, derived via immunoSEQ multiplex PCR, lists solely in-frame clones and lacks some. The table shows approximately 160,000 clones, with 75% to 90% occurring only once. Donors were ostensibly healthy at sampling, although undocumented immune exposures were probable. Sample: PBMCs. The chain uses TRBV9 and TRBJ2-2; 10 bases fit TRBD2. This sequence was found in a human donor in good health. The CDR3 sequence: CASRESGGASSGELFF. The CDR3 region has the DNA TGTGCCAGCAGGGAAAGCGGGGGGGCCAGTTCCGGGGAGCTGTTTTTT.